Sequencing of this T cell receptor (beta chain) was carried out in a study of Graves' ophthalmopathy and Graves' hyperthyroidism. As for the study in general: Blood was drawn at initial diagnosis, before any treatment.

Donors with ophthalmopathy: moderate-to-severe activity, CAS ≥3, NOSPECS ≥4, duration under 3 months. The authors diagnosed from clinical symptoms, serum thyroxine, TRAb, thyroid ultrasound and orbital computed tomography. A volume of over 9 ml of fresh peripheral blood supplied the PBMCs. This CDR3 spans 15 amino acids. J lost 7 bases, V lost 1 base, and 6 bases had no gene match. CDR1 and CDR2 (germline): PRHDT, FYEKMQ (reference sequence). This clonotype has at least ten counts. RNA served as the template for amplifying TCR beta CDR3 regions. The first round was an RT-PCR with HTBI primers, and the second round was a multiplex PCR. TCRdb reprocessed the multiplex PCR reads via MiXCR and lists one record per CDR3 protein. The table shows approximately 160,000 distinct CDR3 sequences, with 37% occurring only once.

The sample comprised peripheral blood. This chain uses TRBV13 with TRBJ2-7, with 11 bases that match TRBD1. The clonotype was recovered from a woman between 40 and 55 years old with Graves' ophthalmopathy. CDR3: CASSLEGQGAEEQYF. The CDR3 coding sequence is TGTGCCAGCAGCTTAGAAGGACAGGGGGCGGAGGAGCAGTACTTC.